This T cell receptor beta chain is drawn from a study of shared clonotypes between healthy human individuals. In the study overall: Serving as donors were two women and a few men, whose ages spanned 18 to 49.

The study's findings and limits: Exclusively blood specimens were collected; tissue repertoires likely differ. Among donors, sharing of clonotypes was expected to be affected by sequencing depth.

Investigators spread the genomic DNA of each subset evenly over several immunoSEQ plates. Profiled with immunoSEQ multiplex PCR; TCRdb holds only in-frame clones, not every one. The data show 400,000 to 600,000 clones, roughly 77% seen once. The V and J ends lost 1 base and 9 bases respectively, with 10 bases between them. Germline V lookup: CDR1 SGHTA, CDR2 FQGNSA. CDR3 length: 12 residues. On this clone itself: Its antigen remains unknown.

The chain links TRBV7-2 to TRBJ2-7; no clear D. Sequences were obtained from PBMCs. This clonotype was obtained from a middle-aged woman in good health. Some clones in this sample may be carry-over from other donors' samples. CDR3: CASSLVARLQYF. DNA for the CDR3: TGTGCCAGCAGCTTAGTGGCTCGTTTGCAGTACTTC.